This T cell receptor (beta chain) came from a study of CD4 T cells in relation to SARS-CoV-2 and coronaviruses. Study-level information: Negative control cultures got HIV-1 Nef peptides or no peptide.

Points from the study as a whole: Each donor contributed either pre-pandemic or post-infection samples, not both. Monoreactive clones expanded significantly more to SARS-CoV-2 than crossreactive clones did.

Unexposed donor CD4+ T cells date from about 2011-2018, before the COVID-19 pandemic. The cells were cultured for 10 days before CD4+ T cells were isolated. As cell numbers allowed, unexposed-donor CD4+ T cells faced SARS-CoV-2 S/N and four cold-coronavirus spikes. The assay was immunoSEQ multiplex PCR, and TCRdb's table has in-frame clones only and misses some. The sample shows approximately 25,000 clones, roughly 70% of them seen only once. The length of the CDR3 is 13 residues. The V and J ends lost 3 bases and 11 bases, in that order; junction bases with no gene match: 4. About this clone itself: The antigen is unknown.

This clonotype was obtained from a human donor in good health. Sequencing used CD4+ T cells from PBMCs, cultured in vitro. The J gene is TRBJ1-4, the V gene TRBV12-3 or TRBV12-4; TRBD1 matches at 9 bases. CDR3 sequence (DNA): TGTGCCAGCAGTTTGGGGGACAGGGAGAAACTGTTTTTT. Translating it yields CASSLGDREKLFF.